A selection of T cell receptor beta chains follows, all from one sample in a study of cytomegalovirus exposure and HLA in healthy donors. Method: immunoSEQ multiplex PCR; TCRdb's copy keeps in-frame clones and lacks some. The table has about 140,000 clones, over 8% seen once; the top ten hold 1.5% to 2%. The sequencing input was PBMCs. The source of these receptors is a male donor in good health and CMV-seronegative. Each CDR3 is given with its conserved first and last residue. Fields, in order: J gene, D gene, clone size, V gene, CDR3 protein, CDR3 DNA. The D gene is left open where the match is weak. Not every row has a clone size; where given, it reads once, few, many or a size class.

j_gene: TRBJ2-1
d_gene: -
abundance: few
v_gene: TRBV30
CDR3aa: CAWSVAREQFF
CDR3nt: TGTGCCTGGAGTGTAGCCAGGGAGCAGTTCTTC

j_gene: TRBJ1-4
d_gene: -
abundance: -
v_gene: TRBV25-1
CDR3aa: CASSEYHRQVNEKLFF
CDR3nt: TGTGCCAGCAGTGAATACCACAGACAGGTTAATGAAAAACTGTTTTTT

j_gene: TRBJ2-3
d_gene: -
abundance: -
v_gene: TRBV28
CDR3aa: CASSLLDLVRTDTQYF
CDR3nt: TGTGCCAGCAGTTTATTAGATTTAGTACGCACAGATACGCAGTATTTT

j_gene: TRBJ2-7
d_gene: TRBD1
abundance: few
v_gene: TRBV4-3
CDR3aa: CASSQERDRGYEQYF
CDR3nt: TGCGCCAGCAGCCAAGAGAGGGACAGGGGGTACGAGCAGTACTTC

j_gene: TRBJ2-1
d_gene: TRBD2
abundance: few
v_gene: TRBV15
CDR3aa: CATSRWGLREGPSDNEQFF
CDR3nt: TGTGCCACCAGCAGGTGGGGATTGCGGGAGGGCCCCTCTGACAATGAGCAGTTCTTC

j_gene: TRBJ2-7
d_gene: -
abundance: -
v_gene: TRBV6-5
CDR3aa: CASSYSTGYAAYEQYF
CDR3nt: TGTGCCAGCAGTTACTCGACCGGATACGCGGCCTACGAGCAGTACTTC

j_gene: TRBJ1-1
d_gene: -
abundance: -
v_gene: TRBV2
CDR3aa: CASSVWEDTEAFF
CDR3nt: TGTGCCAGCAGCGTATGGGAGGACACTGAAGCTTTCTTT

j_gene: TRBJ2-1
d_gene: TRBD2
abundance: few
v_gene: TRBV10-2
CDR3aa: CASTSGRNNEQFF
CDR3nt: TGCGCCAGCACTAGCGGGAGGAACAATGAGCAGTTCTTC

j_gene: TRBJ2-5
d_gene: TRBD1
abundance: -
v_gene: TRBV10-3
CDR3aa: CAISVGQGGTETQYF
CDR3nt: TGTGCCATCAGTGTGGGACAGGGGGGGACGGAGACCCAGTACTTC

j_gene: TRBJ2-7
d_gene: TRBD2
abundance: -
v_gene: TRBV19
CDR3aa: CASSVGLASHEQYF
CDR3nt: TGTGCCAGTAGTGTCGGACTAGCGTCCCACGAGCAGTACTTC

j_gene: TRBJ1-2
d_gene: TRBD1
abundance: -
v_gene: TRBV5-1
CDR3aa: CASSSGQGGGYTF
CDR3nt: TGCGCCAGCAGCTCAGGACAGGGGGGTGGCTACACCTTC

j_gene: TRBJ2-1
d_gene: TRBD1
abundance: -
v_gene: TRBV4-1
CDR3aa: CASSHMSGQGTVEQFF
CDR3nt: TGCGCCAGCAGCCATATGAGTGGACAGGGGACTGTTGAGCAGTTCTTC

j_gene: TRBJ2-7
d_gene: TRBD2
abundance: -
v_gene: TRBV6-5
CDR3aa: CASRLAGGSSYEQYF
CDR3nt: TGTGCCAGCAGACTAGCGGGAGGGAGCTCCTACGAGCAGTACTTC

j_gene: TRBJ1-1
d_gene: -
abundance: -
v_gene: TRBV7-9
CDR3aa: CASSQPVGGSEAFF
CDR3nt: TGTGCCAGCAGCCAGCCGGTTGGGGGCTCTGAAGCTTTCTTT

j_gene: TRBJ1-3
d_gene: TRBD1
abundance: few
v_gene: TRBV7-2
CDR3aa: CASSSGGGKNTIYF
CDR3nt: TGTGCCAGCAGCTCAGGGGGCGGCAAGAACACCATATATTTT

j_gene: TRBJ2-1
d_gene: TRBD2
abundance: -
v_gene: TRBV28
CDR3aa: CASSPGLGQYNEQFF
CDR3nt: TGTGCCAGCAGTCCTGGACTAGGTCAGTACAATGAGCAGTTCTTC

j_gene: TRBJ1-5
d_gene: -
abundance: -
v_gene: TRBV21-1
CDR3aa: CASSKTENHLVGNKPQHF
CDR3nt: TGTGCCAGCAGCAAAACCGAGAATCATCTAGTTGGCAATAAGCCCCAGCATTTT

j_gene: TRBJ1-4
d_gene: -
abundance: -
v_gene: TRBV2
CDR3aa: CASSVVGVEEKLFF
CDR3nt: TGTGCCAGCAGTGTAGTCGGAGTGGAGGAAAAACTGTTTTTT

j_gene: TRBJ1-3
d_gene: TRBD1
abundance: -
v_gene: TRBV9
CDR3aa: CASSLAGGESGNTIYF
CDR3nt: TGTGCCAGCAGCCTCGCAGGGGGAGAATCTGGAAACACCATATATTTT

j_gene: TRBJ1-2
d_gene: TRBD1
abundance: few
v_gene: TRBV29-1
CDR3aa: CSVGTGINYGYTF
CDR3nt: TGCAGCGTCGGGACAGGGATAAACTATGGCTACACCTTC

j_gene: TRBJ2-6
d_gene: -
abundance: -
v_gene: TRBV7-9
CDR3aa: CASSPGRPGANVLTF
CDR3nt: TGTGCCAGCAGCCCGGGTCGGCCTGGGGCCAACGTCCTGACTTTC

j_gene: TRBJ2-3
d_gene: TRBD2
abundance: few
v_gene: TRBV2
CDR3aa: CASSSSGGGTDTQYF
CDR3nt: TGTGCCAGCTCATCTAGCGGGGGGGGGACAGATACGCAGTATTTT

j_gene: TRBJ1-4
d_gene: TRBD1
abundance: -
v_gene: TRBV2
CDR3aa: CASNLDRGNEKLFF
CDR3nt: TGTGCCAGCAACTTGGACAGGGGCAATGAAAAACTGTTTTTT

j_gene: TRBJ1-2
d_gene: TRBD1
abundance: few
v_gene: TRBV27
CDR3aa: CASSLSEGQLYGYTF
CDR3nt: TGTGCCAGCAGTTTATCCGAGGGACAGCTCTATGGCTACACCTTC

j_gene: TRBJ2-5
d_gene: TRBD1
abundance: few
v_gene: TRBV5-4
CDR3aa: CASSWGQAQETQYF
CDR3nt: TGTGCCAGCAGCTGGGGACAGGCCCAAGAGACCCAGTACTTC

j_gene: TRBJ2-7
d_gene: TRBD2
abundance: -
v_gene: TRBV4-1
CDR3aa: CASSQGLAGGYEQYF
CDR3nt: TGCGCCAGCAGCCAGGGACTAGCGGGAGGCTACGAGCAGTACTTC

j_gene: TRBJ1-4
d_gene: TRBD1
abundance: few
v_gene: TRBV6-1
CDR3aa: CASSIQGATNEKLFF
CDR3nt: TGTGCCAGCAGTATACAGGGGGCGACTAATGAAAAACTGTTTTTT

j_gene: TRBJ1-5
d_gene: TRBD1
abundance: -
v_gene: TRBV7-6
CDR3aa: CASSAHPPDRGGNQPQHF
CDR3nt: TGTGCCAGCAGCGCACATCCCCCTGACAGGGGTGGCAATCAGCCCCAGCATTTT

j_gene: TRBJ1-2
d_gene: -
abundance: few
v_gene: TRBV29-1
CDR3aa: CSVATGRGESYGYTF
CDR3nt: TGCAGCGTTGCCACAGGACGAGGCGAAAGCTATGGCTACACCTTC

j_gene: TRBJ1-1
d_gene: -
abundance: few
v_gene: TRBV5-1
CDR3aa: CASSPRPSGEGVTEAFF
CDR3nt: TGCGCCAGCAGCCCCAGACCTTCCGGGGAGGGGGTTACTGAAGCCTTCTTT